The 2 T cell receptor beta chains listed next were all sequenced from one sample in a study of blood T cell repertoires in COVID-19. Only in-frame clones appear in the TCRdb table, and some are missing; sequencing was by immunoSEQ multiplex PCR. This sample has a few hundred thousand clones, with 86% found just once. Sequencing input: PBMCs or T cells enriched from blood (not recorded which). All receptors derive from a woman aged 50 to 60 in a cohort exposed to, infected with or recovered from COVID-19 (not recorded which).

The chain employs TRBV5-1 and TRBJ2-7; 9 bases agree with TRBD1. V dropped 2 bases and J dropped 6; count of bases not matched to a gene: 18. Germline V gene sequence: CDR1 SGHRS, CDR2 YFSETQ. This CDR3 has 18 residues. CDR3 sequence (DNA): TGCGCCAGCAGCTTACCGGACAGGGGTCGTCAGGACCCCCGCGAGCAGTACTTC. This translates into CASSLPDRGRQDPREQYF.

The V and J genes are TRBV13 and TRBJ1-2; 7 nucleotides line up with TRBD1. Looked up from germline, CDR1 is PRHDT and CDR2 is FYEKMQ (reference sequence). The CDR3 is 15 amino acids. V lost 5 bases to trimming and J lost 4 bases; unmatched junction nucleotides: 10. The DNA for the CDR3 is TGTGCCAGCAGCCCTCCCGGGACAGCCCTCTATGGCTACACCTTC. It translates to CASSPPGTALYGYTF.